The sequence of this T cell receptor beta chain was determined in a study of blood T cell repertoires in COVID-19. Study-level information: The origin of the acute and convalescent COVID-19 samples was the United States, Italy and Spain. In each case, the material was cDNA or gDNA derived from T cells, B-cell-depleted T cells, or PBMCs.

This clone was recorded a few times. V shed 4 bases, J shed 2 bases, and the junction held 4 bases outside the gene matches. Germline V gene lookup returns CDR1 LNHDA and CDR2 SQIVND (reference sequence). The CDR3 has 15 amino acids. Under the authors' procedure: Reference gene primer amplification in the assay estimated nucleated cell counts. Measured with immunoSEQ multiplex PCR; TCRdb has only the in-frame clones, and not every one. V and J calls and clone size are given by that table; D and trimming were obtained from the DNA. The sample has under 300,000 clones, approximately 79% seen once. The V gene is TRBV19, the J gene TRBJ2-2, with 7 bases fitting TRBD1. This TCR came from a woman between 35 and 50 years old with active or convalescent COVID-19. Sequencing was carried out using peripheral blood. CDR3 coding DNA: TGTGCCAGTAGTACCTGGGACAGAAACACCGGGGAGCTGTTTTTT. Its translation is CASSTWDRNTGELFF.